A selection of T cell receptor beta chains follows, all from one sample in a study of cytomegalovirus exposure and HLA in healthy donors. Assay used: immunoSEQ multiplex PCR; TCRdb lists only in-frame clones, some missing. The repertoire has about 190,000 clones, 77% of them found once; the top ten carry approximately 2%. Sequencing used PBMCs. Receptor source: a woman in her twenties or thirties in good health and CMV-seropositive. The CDR3 runs from the conserved cysteine through the conserved F or W. The order of the fields is V gene, D gene, J gene, clone size, CDR3 DNA, CDR3 protein. D genes are given only for firm matches. Part of the rows lack a size; the others show once, few, many or a class for expanded clones.

V: TRBV7-2; D: TRBD2; J: TRBJ2-5; size: -; DNA: TGTGCCAGCAGCTTAGAGGCTAGCGGGGGGGCGGAGGAGACCCAGTACTTC; CDR3: CASSLEASGGAEETQYF
V: TRBV19; D: -; J: TRBJ2-3; size: -; DNA: TGTGCCAGTAGTATACTCGGGGGTACGCAGTATTTT; CDR3: CASSILGGTQYF
V: TRBV28; D: TRBD2; J: TRBJ2-1; size: few; DNA: TGTGCCAGCAGCTATCAGGGGCTAGCGGGAGATATTGAGCAGTTCTTC; CDR3: CASSYQGLAGDIEQFF
V: TRBV5-5; D: TRBD1; J: TRBJ1-1; size: -; DNA: TGTGCCAGCAGCTTCACAGGGGGCACTGAAGCTTTCTTT; CDR3: CASSFTGGTEAFF
V: TRBV19; D: TRBD2; J: TRBJ2-3; size: -; DNA: TGTGCCAGTAGTACAAGACTAGCGGGGGGTTTAGATACGCAGTATTTT; CDR3: CASSTRLAGGLDTQYF
V: TRBV19; D: -; J: TRBJ1-5; size: few; DNA: TGTGCCAGTAGTATAGATCTATTCGGGGGGCTTCAGCCCCAGCATTTT; CDR3: CASSIDLFGGLQPQHF
V: TRBV25-1; D: -; J: TRBJ1-3; size: -; DNA: TGTGCCAGCAGTGACTACTCTCGAGCAGGAAACACCATATATTTT; CDR3: CASSDYSRAGNTIYF
V: TRBV28; D: TRBD1; J: TRBJ1-1; size: -; DNA: TGTGCCAGCCAGAGACCGGACAGGCGAGCTTTCTTT; CDR3: CASQRPDRRAFF
V: TRBV19; D: -; J: TRBJ1-1; size: -; DNA: TGTGCCAGTAGTATCGGAGTCGGGTACACTGAAGCTTTCTTT; CDR3: CASSIGVGYTEAFF
V: TRBV5-4; D: -; J: TRBJ1-2; size: -; DNA: TGTGCCAGCAGCTCACAGAAACAGGGTACGGATGGCTACACCTTC; CDR3: CASSSQKQGTDGYTF
V: TRBV4-1; D: TRBD1; J: TRBJ2-5; size: -; DNA: TGCGCCAGCAGCCGGGGACAGAAAGAAGAGACCCAGTACTTC; CDR3: CASSRGQKEETQYF
V: TRBV11-1; D: TRBD1; J: TRBJ2-7; size: -; DNA: TGTGCCAGCAGCTTCGGACAGGGCGAATACGAGCAGTACTTC; CDR3: CASSFGQGEYEQYF
V: TRBV19; D: TRBD1; J: TRBJ2-7; size: -; DNA: TGTGCCAGTAGTATCCGGGACAGCACCTACGAGCAGTACTTC; CDR3: CASSIRDSTYEQYF
V: TRBV28; D: -; J: TRBJ1-5; size: -; DNA: TGTGCCAGCAGTTTACGGGAGGCGCCCCAGCATTTT; CDR3: CASSLREAPQHF
V: TRBV7-3; D: -; J: TRBJ2-1; size: -; DNA: TGTGCCAGCAGCTACGGGGGTGAGCAGTTCTTC; CDR3: CASSYGGEQFF
V: TRBV9; D: -; J: TRBJ1-5; size: -; DNA: TGTGCCAGCAGCGTAGAATGGGGCAGTAATCAGCCCCAGCATTTT; CDR3: CASSVEWGSNQPQHF
V: TRBV14; D: -; J: TRBJ1-2; size: -; DNA: TGTGCCAGCAGCCAAGATAACCGGGGAGCCTATGGCTACACCTTC; CDR3: CASSQDNRGAYGYTF
V: TRBV4-1; D: -; J: TRBJ1-1; size: -; DNA: TGCGCCAGCGCCCTGGGGGACAACAGTGAAGCTTTCTTT; CDR3: CASALGDNSEAFF
V: TRBV5-1; D: -; J: TRBJ1-6; size: -; DNA: TGCGCCAGCAGCTTGCCCGATTCACCCCTCCACTTT; CDR3: CASSLPDSPLHF
V: TRBV25-1; D: -; J: TRBJ2-7; size: -; DNA: TGTGCCAGCAGTGAAGCGGGGCTAGGAGAGCAGTACTTC; CDR3: CASSEAGLGEQYF
V: TRBV6-6; D: -; J: TRBJ1-2; size: -; DNA: TGTGCCAGCAGTCTCGTGGAGATTGGTGATGGCTACACCTTC; CDR3: CASSLVEIGDGYTF
V: TRBV4-3; D: -; J: TRBJ1-2; size: -; DNA: TGCGCCAGCAGCCAAGATGTCAGGGCTCGAGGTGGCTACACCTTC; CDR3: CASSQDVRARGGYTF
V: TRBV25-1; D: -; J: TRBJ1-3; size: -; DNA: TGTGCCAGTTCTTTTACTGGAAACACCATATATTTT; CDR3: CASSFTGNTIYF
V: TRBV11-1; D: TRBD1; J: TRBJ1-2; size: -; DNA: TGTGCCAGCAGCTTTGGGGACAGGTTCTATGGCTACACCTTC; CDR3: CASSFGDRFYGYTF
V: TRBV5-1; D: TRBD2; J: TRBJ2-2; size: few; DNA: TGCGCCAGCAGCCCCAGCGGGATCAACACCGGGGAGCTGTTTTTT; CDR3: CASSPSGINTGELFF
V: TRBV10-2; D: TRBD1; J: TRBJ2-7; size: few; DNA: TGCGCCAGCAGTGAGATGGGCAGGGGGTACAACGAGCAGTACTTC; CDR3: CASSEMGRGYNEQYF
V: TRBV5-4; D: TRBD2; J: TRBJ2-5; size: -; DNA: TGTGCCAGCAGTTCGGGCGGGGGGGCAGAGGAGACCCAGTACTTC; CDR3: CASSSGGGAEETQYF
V: TRBV29-1; D: TRBD1; J: TRBJ2-7; size: -; DNA: TGCAGCGTTGAAGGGGACAGGGGGACGCACACAAGATCTTACGAGCAGTACTTC; CDR3: CSVEGDRGTHTRSYEQYF
V: TRBV29-1; D: -; J: TRBJ1-2; size: -; DNA: TGCAGCGTTGGAGTCGGACAGAGGAACTATGGCTACACCTTC; CDR3: CSVGVGQRNYGYTF
V: TRBV5-1; D: -; J: TRBJ1-1; size: -; DNA: TGCGCCAGCAGCTTGACAGGGCTGAACACTGAAGCTTTCTTT; CDR3: CASSLTGLNTEAFF
V: TRBV19; D: -; J: TRBJ2-3; size: -; DNA: TGTGCCAGTAGTATGGGTCAGGGGAAAAGGGCAGATACGCAGTATTTT; CDR3: CASSMGQGKRADTQYF
V: TRBV5-1; D: -; J: TRBJ1-2; size: -; DNA: TGCGCCAGCAGCCCAGGACAGACTAACTATGGCTACACCTTC; CDR3: CASSPGQTNYGYTF
V: TRBV14; D: TRBD1; J: TRBJ2-7; size: -; DNA: TGTGCCAGCAGCCAAGCCGGGACAGGTACCTACGAGCAGTACTTC; CDR3: CASSQAGTGTYEQYF
V: TRBV5-1; D: -; J: TRBJ1-1; size: few; DNA: TGCGCCAGCAGCTTGGTTGGGACACAGAACACTGAAGCTTTCTTT; CDR3: CASSLVGTQNTEAFF